The 10 T cell receptor beta chains below come from one sample, sequenced in a study of control samples from healthy donors and cancer patients. The data were produced by immunoSEQ multiplex PCR, yet TCRdb's version contains in-frame clones alone and is incomplete. The sample lists 60,000 to 65,000 clones, around 85% occurring once. Specimen: blood. Every receptor here comes from a man aged 40-49 years in good health.

J is TRBJ2-1 and V is TRBV5-1; a weak D match, TRBD1 (5 bases). The CDR3 contains 13 residues. Germline V gene lookup returns CDR1 SGHRS and CDR2 YFSETQ. V lost 3 bases to trimming and J lost 3 bases, with 7 bases between them. CDR3 sequence: CASSSTVYNEQFF. As DNA, the CDR3 is TGCGCCAGCAGCTCGACAGTCTACAATGAGCAGTTCTTC.

This clone was seen a handful of times. CDR3 sequence reads: CAIKEGGNSPLHF. CDR3 coding DNA: TGTGCCATCAAGGAAGGGGGTAATTCACCCCTCCACTTT. This chain links TRBV10-3 with TRBJ1-6, with a weak D call TRBD1 (6 bases). Germline V CDR1 and CDR2: ENHRY, SYGVKD. Trimming took off 7 bases at V and 6 bases at J, with 10 bases between the two ends. CDR3 size: 13 residues.

The gene calls are TRBV9 and TRBJ1-2; D remains unclear. The germline gives CDR1 SGDLS, CDR2 YYNGEE. V was pared by 4 bases and J by 2 bases, with 21 bases between. This CDR3 contains 17 residues. CDR3 residues: CASSPSGGRNKNYGYTF. CDR3 coding DNA: TGTGCCAGCAGCCCCTCCGGCGGCAGGAATAAAAACTATGGCTACACCTTC.

The chain employs TRBV3-1 (or the pseudogene TRBV3-2) and TRBJ2-2, with a tentative D call TRBD2 (6 bases). Between the trimmed V and J ends, which lost 1 base and 0 bases, there was a span of 6 bases. This CDR3 spans 15 amino acids. From germline, CDR1 is LGHDT and CDR2 YNNKEL (reference sequence). The CDR3 sequence is CASSQGLANTGELFF. CDR3 nucleotides: TGTGCCAGCAGCCAAGGACTAGCGAACACCGGGGAGCTGTTTTTT.

The rearrangement uses TRBV4-1 and TRBJ1-5, with D unclear. In germline, CDR1 is MGHRA, CDR2 YSYEKL. This CDR3 is built from 17 residues. V was clipped by 1 base and J by 0 bases, with 13 bases between them. The CDR3 DNA is TGCGCCAGCAGCCAAGGGAGGGAAGGACTTAGCAATCAGCCCCAGCATTTT. As protein: CASSQGREGLSNQPQHF.

The V gene is TRBV5-5, the J gene TRBJ2-5; D remains unclear. V was shortened by 4 bases and J by 4 bases, with 14 bases between the two germline ends. Germline V gives CDR1 SGHKS, CDR2 YYEKEE (reference sequence). There are 14 residues in the CDR3. The CDR3 DNA reads TGTGCCAGCAGCCCTGGGCAGCAAGCAGAGACCCAGTACTTC. Translated: CASSPGQQAETQYF.

The sample holds a few counts of this clone. This sequence joins TRBV6-2 or TRBV6-3 and TRBJ2-1, with TRBD2 identical over 10 bases. Germline V CDR1 and CDR2: MNHEY, SVGEGT. The V and J ends lost 0 bases and 4 bases, in that order; junction bases with no gene match: 6. The CDR3 loop spans 17 amino acids. CDR3 amino acids: CASSYSPSGGLYNEQFF. Here the CDR3 DNA reads TGTGCCAGCAGTTACTCTCCTAGCGGGGGATTATACAATGAGCAGTTCTTC.

The V call is TRBV6-2 or TRBV6-3, the J call TRBJ2-7; D call uncertain. The CDR3 extends over 16 amino acids. Trimming removed 2 bases from V and 2 bases from J, with 16 bases in between. Germline V gene lookup returns CDR1 MNHEY and CDR2 SVGEGT. The CDR3 loop is CASSYGGANVAYEQYF. The CDR3, as DNA: TGTGCCAGCAGTTACGGCGGAGCAAATGTTGCCTACGAGCAGTACTTC.

This clone has just a few counts. The CDR3 reads CASSPPGRGSNQPQHF. CDR3 coding DNA: TGTGCCAGCTCACCACCGGGGAGGGGGAGCAATCAGCCCCAGCATTTT. The chain is built from TRBV18 and TRBJ1-5, with a tentative D call TRBD1 (6 bases). Trimming removed 0 bases at V and 1 base at J, with 10 bases between. CDR1 and CDR2 from the germline V gene are KGHSH and LQKENI. This CDR3 has 16 residues.

The gene calls are TRBV18 and TRBJ2-3, with a tentative D call TRBD1 (5 bases). The germline V gene has CDR1 KGHSH and CDR2 LQKENI. The CDR3 has 15 amino acids. The germline V and J ends were trimmed by 2 bases and 3 bases, with 12 bases remaining between them. The CDR3: CASSPGQGRTDTQYF. The CDR3 DNA follows: TGTGCCAGCTCACCAGGGCAGGGAAGGACAGATACGCAGTATTTT.